The 28 T cell receptor beta chains below all came from one sample that was sequenced in a study of T cell responses to AZD1222 COVID-19 vaccine. Sequenced by immunoSEQ multiplex PCR; TCRdb stores in-frame clones only, minus some. Seen here are 250,000 or so clones, more than 80% observed once, and the top ten hold 0.5% to 0.65%. The sequencing used peripheral blood, collected on day 0 of AZD1222 vaccination. These receptors all stem from an adult in good health.

The rearrangement uses TRBV6-1 and TRBJ1-3; D gene ambiguous. The CDR3 consists of 14 residues. CDR1 is MNHNS, CDR2 SASEGT, per germline. V shed 1 base and J shed 4 bases, with 8 bases lying between them. The CDR3, as DNA: TGTGCCAGCAGTGAAGGGTTAGCGGGAAACACCATATATTTT. It is translated as CASSEGLAGNTIYF.

V is TRBV18 and J is TRBJ2-7; TRBD2 agrees at 8 bases. The V gene's germline CDR1 is KGHSH and CDR2 LQKENI. The CDR3 totals 15 residues. V dropped 3 bases and J dropped 3; count of bases not matched to a gene: 7. Written as DNA, the CDR3 is TGTGCCAGCTCACCCCCCGGGGGGGGGAACTACGAGCAGTACTTC. Its translation is CASSPPGGGNYEQYF.

The gene calls are TRBV6-6 and TRBJ2-6; 7 bases align to TRBD1. CDR1 and CDR2 from the germline V gene are MNHNY and SVGAGI (reference sequence). V lost 5 bases, J lost 1 base, and 8 bases stayed unmatched. This CDR3 is 17 amino acids long. The CDR3 sequence: CASSLTGASSGANVLTF. CDR3 sequence (DNA): TGTGCCAGCAGTCTTACAGGGGCGAGTTCTGGGGCCAACGTCCTGACTTTC.

The rearrangement links TRBV9 to TRBJ2-3, with D maybe TRBD2 (6 bases). The CDR3 has 16 amino acids. The germline V and J ends were trimmed by 0 bases and 5 bases, with 16 bases remaining between them. Per the germline V gene, CDR1 is SGDLS and CDR2 is YYNGEE. The CDR3 DNA is TGTGCCAGCAGCGTAGCCCCGGGGCCTAGCGAAGATACGCAGTATTTT. Translated: CASSVAPGPSEDTQYF.

The chain recombines TRBV28 with TRBJ2-7; TRBD2 matches at 8 bases. J lost 3 bases, V lost 0 bases, and 4 bases had no gene match. CDR3 size: 15 residues. The germline V gene has CDR1 MDHEN and CDR2 SYDVKM. The CDR3 DNA follows: TGTGCCAGCAGTTTATGGGGACTAGAGAGCTACGAGCAGTACTTC. Its protein is CASSLWGLESYEQYF. Supplemented by reference TRBV28 and TRBJ2-7, the full variable domain reads DVKVTQSSRYLVKRTGEKVFLECVQDMDHENMFWYRQDPGLGLRLIYFSYDVKMKEKGDIPEGYSVSREKKERFSLILESASTNQTSMYLCASSLWGLESYEQYFGPGTRLTVT.

The chain recombines TRBV21-1 with TRBJ1-1; TRBD1 is taken as the D call from the table, unchecked against the DNA. TRBV21-1 is a documented pseudogene. This CDR3 has 13 amino acids. CDR3 bases: TGTGCCAGCAGCAAAGCTAGGGGCACTGAAGCTTTCTTT. It specifies CASSKARGTEAFF.

This rearrangement joins TRBV10-2 to TRBJ2-3; D is undetermined. Trimming left V 4 bases short and J 0 bases short, with 8 bases between. This CDR3 has 14 residues. The V gene's germline CDR1 is WSHSY and CDR2 SAAADI. CDR3 region: CASSAASSTDTQYF. Written as DNA, the CDR3 is TGCGCCAGCAGTGCAGCCTCTAGCACAGATACGCAGTATTTT.

This chain connects TRBV4-2 to TRBJ2-7, with D possibly matching TRBD2 (6 bases). Germline V gene data show CDR1 as LGHNA and CDR2 as YNFKEQ. There are 15 residues in the CDR3. V dropped 1 base and J dropped 3 bases, with 13 bases sitting between them. The CDR3 is CASSQGVAVNYEQYF. Here the CDR3 DNA reads TGTGCCAGCAGCCAAGGGGTAGCGGTAAACTACGAGCAGTACTTC.

The chain has TRBV6-5 and TRBJ1-1; no reliable D call. Trimming shortened V by 0 bases and J by 2 bases, and 10 bases separated the two germline ends. The germline CDR1 and CDR2 sequences are MNHEY and SVGAGI. CDR3 length equals 15 residues. The CDR3 spells CASSYSSGGNTEAFF. CDR3 nucleotide sequence: TGTGCCAGCAGTTACTCGTCAGGAGGAAACACTGAAGCTTTCTTT.

V is TRBV9 and J is TRBJ1-6; D not resolved. Germline CDR1 SGDLS, CDR2 YYNGEE. There are 16 residues in the CDR3. V lost 0 bases and J 10 bases, leaving 17 bases between the germline ends. The CDR3 spells CASSVGDTQSRSPLHF. CDR3 nucleotides: TGTGCCAGCAGCGTAGGTGACACCCAGTCAAGGTCACCCCTCCACTTT. The variable domain in full, completed from reference TRBV9 and TRBJ1-6, reads DSGVTQTPKHLITATGQRVTLRCSPRSGDLSVYWYQQSLDQGLQFLIQYYNGEERAKGNILERFSAQQFPDLHSELNLSSLELGDSALYFCASSVGDTQSRSPLHFGNGTRLTVT.

The genes are TRBV9 and TRBJ2-2, with TRBD1 matching over 8 bases. CDR1 and CDR2 (germline): SGDLS, YYNGEE. V was clipped by 2 bases and J by 7 bases; unmatched bases: 10. This CDR3 contains 16 residues. CDR3 amino acids: CASSVGTGGSGGELFF. The DNA of the CDR3 is TGTGCCAGCAGCGTTGGGACAGGCGGTTCTGGCGGGGAGCTGTTTTTT.

J is TRBJ1-2 and V is TRBV2; 9 bases align to TRBD1. The CDR3 sequence is 14 residues long. Germline trimming cut 6 bases from V and 3 bases from J; bases unmatched to any gene: 5. CDR1 and CDR2 from the germline V gene are SNHLY and FYNNEI. CDR3 DNA: TGTGCCAGCAGGAGGACAGGGGCGGACTATGGCTACACCTTC. Translated: CASRRTGADYGYTF.

This chain connects TRBV5-1 to TRBJ2-7, with a tentative D call TRBD2 (6 bases). The CDR3 is 16 amino acids. Germline CDR1 is SGHRS and CDR2 is YFSETQ. V lost 4 bases to trimming and J lost 3 bases, with 20 bases between them. CDR3 DNA sequence: TGCGCCAGCAGCCCCGGGACTCAAGGGCCCCTCTACGAGCAGTACTTC. It yields the protein CASSPGTQGPLYEQYF.

The gene calls are TRBV2 and TRBJ1-4; D ambiguous. This CDR3 is 14 amino acids long. Per the germline V gene, CDR1 is SNHLY and CDR2 is FYNNEI. Trimming stripped 3 bases from V and 1 base from J, with 6 bases between. The CDR3 DNA reads as TGTGCCAGCAGTGACCTAGGAACTAATGAAAAACTGTTTTTT. Its protein is CASSDLGTNEKLFF.

The rearrangement links TRBV5-1 to TRBJ1-4; a possible D gene is TRBD1 (5 bases). Trimming removed 0 bases at V and 2 bases at J, with 17 bases between. The CDR3 consists of 18 residues. The germline gives CDR1 SGHRS, CDR2 YFSETQ. Here the CDR3 reads CASSLGGGAYATNEKLFF. In DNA form, the CDR3 reads TGCGCCAGCAGCTTGGGAGGCGGGGCCTATGCCACTAATGAAAAACTGTTTTTT.

This clone showed up just a few times. V gene TRBV27 combines with J gene TRBJ1-6; the match to TRBD1 covers 7 bases. V lost 3 bases, J lost 10 bases, and 9 bases stayed unmatched. The CDR3 runs to 15 residues. Germline V gene lookup returns CDR1 MNHEY and CDR2 SMNVEV (reference sequence). CDR3 bases: TGTGCCAGCAGTTTTTGGAGACAGGGAGAGTCACCCCTCCACTTT. Protein: CASSFWRQGESPLHF.

V usage is TRBV5-4 and J usage is TRBJ2-1, with unresolved D. The CDR3 spans 13 residues. The V end lost 3 bases, the J end lost 7 bases, and 11 bases lay between the germline ends. Germline lookup yields CDR1 SGHNT and CDR2 YYREEE (reference sequence). CDR3 nucleotides: TGTGCCAGCAGCTCCCTCCAGCGAAATGAGCAGTTCTTC. Its translation is CASSSLQRNEQFF.

This rearrangement joins TRBV28 to TRBJ2-2; tentative D call: TRBD1 (5 bases). V dropped 4 bases and J dropped 2 bases, with 26 bases sitting between them. The CDR3 has 20 residues. Germline CDR1 MDHEN, CDR2 SYDVKM. CDR3 sequence reads: CASSSKGSPGLFFNTGELFF. CDR3 sequence (DNA): TGTGCCAGCAGTTCTAAGGGGTCCCCAGGTTTGTTCTTTAACACCGGGGAGCTGTTTTTT.

The CDR3 DNA reads TGTGCCAGCAGTCCACGTACAGCCGGGGGGGAGACCACCGGGGAGCTGTTTTTT. Translation gives CASSPRTAGGETTGELFF. The rearrangement links TRBV9 to TRBJ2-2; 8 bases map to TRBD2. CDR3 length: 18 residues. V gave up 5 bases and J gave up 4 bases; unmatched junction bases: 16. Germline loops: CDR1 SGDLS, CDR2 YYNGEE.

V usage is TRBV7-3 and J usage is TRBJ1-5; D possibly corresponds to TRBD1 (5 bases). Germline assignment: CDR1 SGHTA and CDR2 FQGTGA. CDR3 length: 16 amino acids. Trimming removed 2 bases at V and 5 bases at J, with 16 bases between. DNA of the CDR3: TGTGCCAGCAGCTTATACCGGGGGGGATCCGATCAGCCCCAGCATTTT. It codes for CASSLYRGGSDQPQHF.

The rearrangement joins TRBV5-1 to TRBJ1-1, with a weak D call TRBD1 (6 bases). Germline lookup yields CDR1 SGHRS and CDR2 YFSETQ. V lost 3 bases and J lost 8, with 17 bases in between. The CDR3 sequence is 14 residues long. The CDR3 DNA sequence: TGCGCCAGCAGCTCTTTGGGGGGCGCGACGGAAGCTTTCTTT. It specifies CASSSLGGATEAFF.

As DNA, the CDR3 is TGCGCCAGCAGCCAGCATCAAAACCTCCACGACACCGGGGAGCTGTTTTTT. Encoded protein: CASSQHQNLHDTGELFF. The chain is built from TRBV4-3 and TRBJ2-2; D is unresolved. Germline V lookup: CDR1 LGHNA, CDR2 YSLEER. The CDR3 length is 17 residues. The germline V and J ends were trimmed by 3 bases and 3 bases, with 17 bases remaining between them.

Remarks on this clone: A junction end diverges from the germline sequence, so it may reflect a read error. This chain connects TRBV28 to TRBJ2-2; D is uncertain. This CDR3 region has 11 residues. CDR1 is MDHEN, CDR2 SYDVKM, per germline. CDR3 sequence (DNA): TGTGCCAGCCGTTTAACCGGGGAGCTGTTTTTT. Its protein is CASRLTGELFF.

This chain uses TRBV7-2 with TRBJ2-7; D uncertain. The germline V gene has CDR1 SGHTA and CDR2 FQGNSA. Trimming removed 1 base from V and 7 bases from J, with 14 bases in between. The CDR3 consists of 14 residues. The CDR3 is CASSLGGPMGEQYF. CDR3 nucleotides: TGTGCCAGCAGCTTAGGAGGCCCTATGGGGGAGCAGTACTTC.

The J gene is TRBJ1-2, the V gene TRBV20-1, with 10 bases fitting TRBD1. Germline V gene lookup returns CDR1 DFQATT and CDR2 SNEGSKA (reference sequence). V trimming: 3 bases; J trimming: 4 bases; junction bases outside the gene matches: 8. This CDR3 is 15 amino acids long. Written as DNA, the CDR3 is TGCAGTGCTAGTCCGGGACAGGGGACCCTCTATGGCTACACCTTC. Its translation is CSASPGQGTLYGYTF.

V and J are TRBV25-1 and TRBJ1-1, with D maybe TRBD1 (5 bases). This CDR3 contains 15 residues. Between the trimmed V and J ends, which lost 7 bases and 1 base, there was a span of 16 bases. From germline, CDR1 is MGHDK and CDR2 SYGVNS. CDR3 sequence (DNA): TGTGCCAGCACTCGGTCCCGGGACGGGAACACTGAAGCTTTCTTT. It encodes CASTRSRDGNTEAFF.

This rearrangement joins TRBV7-6 to TRBJ1-6; the match to TRBD1 covers 8 bases. The germline gives CDR1 SGHVS, CDR2 FNYEAQ. After removal of 6 bases from V and 5 bases from J, the junction contained 3 bases not matched to a gene. The CDR3 runs 14 residues. The CDR3 spells CASRPQGDNSPLHF. The CDR3 nucleotides read TGTGCCAGCAGGCCACAGGGGGATAATTCACCCCTCCACTTT.

The rearrangement links TRBV19 to TRBJ1-1, with 10 bases lining up with TRBD1. J gave up 3 bases and V 6 bases, and 1 base lay outside the gene matches. The CDR3 sequence is 13 residues long. Germline values: CDR1 LNHDA, CDR2 SQIVND (reference sequence). The CDR3 DNA is TGTGCCAGTAGAGGGACAGGGGACACTGAAGCTTTCTTT. The encoded protein is CASRGTGDTEAFF. Using reference TRBV19 and TRBJ1-1 for the parts outside the CDR3, the full variable domain is DGGITQSPKYLFRKEGQNVTLSCEQNLNHDAMYWYRQDPGQGLRLIYYSQIVNDFQKGDIAEGYSVSREKKESFPLTVTSAQKNPTAFYLCASRGTGDTEAFFGQGTRLTVV.